Listed below are T cell receptor beta chains from one sample, sequenced in a study of cytomegalovirus exposure and HLA in healthy donors. This table comes from immunoSEQ multiplex PCR, and its TCRdb copy is limited to in-frame clones, with some not included. This sample has roughly 150,000 clones, with about 81% found just once. The sequenced sample consisted of PBMCs. The receptors here all came from a girl aged 2 to 9 in good health and CMV-seropositive. Each CDR3 is given with its conserved first and last residue. Each record gives: D gene, clone size, V gene, CDR3 length, J gene, CDR3 DNA, CDR3 protein. The D gene is left open where the match is weak. Clone size is stated in some rows and not others, as once, few, many or a class when expanded.

NA	NA	TRBV7-9	17	TRBJ1-5	TGTGCCAGCAGCGGAACCATAAAGGGGAGGGGGGACCCGGCCCAGCATTTT	CASSGTIKGRGDPAQHF
NA	few	TRBV7-9	16	TRBJ2-5	TGTGCCAGCAGCCCGCCCGAAGGCCTAGCGAGAGAGACCCAGTACTTC	CASSPPEGLARETQYF
NA	NA	TRBV25-1	16	TRBJ2-2	TGTGCCAGCAGTGAATATAGACAGCGGAACACCGGGGAGCTGTTTTTT	CASSEYRQRNTGELFF
NA	once	TRBV4-2	16	TRBJ1-2	TGTGCCAGCAGCCAAGAAAAGGGAGGCCTCTACTATGGCTACACCTTC	CASSQEKGGLYYGYTF
NA	NA	TRBV13	12	TRBJ2-7	TGTGCCAGCAGCTTCTCAGGGTACGAGCAGTACTTC	CASSFSGYEQYF
NA	few	TRBV6-1	10	TRBJ2-2	TGTGCCAGCGTCAGCGGGGAGCTGTTTTTT	CASVSGELFF
NA	few	TRBV2	13	TRBJ2-7	TGTGCCAGCAGTGAGTCAGGTGACTACGAGCAGTACTTC	CASSESGDYEQYF
NA	NA	TRBV29-1	13	TRBJ2-1	TGCAGCGTTACTCCAACAGGGTACCATGAGCAGTTCTTC	CSVTPTGYHEQFF
TRBD2	NA	TRBV28	15	TRBJ2-1	TGTGCCAGCAGTACCCCCAGCGGGAGGGCCGAGGAGCAGTTCTTC	CASSTPSGRAEEQFF
TRBD1	NA	TRBV6-5	14	TRBJ2-7	TGTGCCACCTGGGACAGGGGATTATCCTACGAGCAGTACTTC	CATWDRGLSYEQYF
NA	NA	TRBV4-1	18	TRBJ2-3	TGCGCCAGCAGCCCCCAAGGACAGGAGGGGGCTAGCACAGATACGCAGTATTTT	CASSPQGQEGASTDTQYF
NA	NA	TRBV6-1	15	TRBJ2-3	TGTGCCAGCAGTGAAGACCAAGGGGGCACAGATACGCAGTATTTT	CASSEDQGGTDTQYF
TRBD2	few	TRBV4-1	19	TRBJ2-6	TGCGCCAGCAGCCAATATCAACTAGCGGTGAACTCTGGGGCCAACGTCCTGACTTTC	CASSQYQLAVNSGANVLTF
NA	NA	TRBV6-6	11	TRBJ1-2	TGTGCTGGGGGGGGAGTAAGGGGCTACACCTTC	CAGGGVRGYTF
TRBD1	NA	TRBV7-9	16	TRBJ2-2	TGTGCCAGCAGCGGTCCGGGACAGTCGAACACCGGGGAGCTGTTTTTT	CASSGPGQSNTGELFF
TRBD2	NA	TRBV5-1	14	TRBJ2-7	TGCGCCAGCAATCCGCGGGGGGGGGACTACGAGCAGTACTTC	CASNPRGGDYEQYF
TRBD1	NA	TRBV29-1	13	TRBJ1-1	TGCAGCGCATCGACAGGGGGTGGAACTGAAGCTTTCTTT	CSASTGGGTEAFF
TRBD1	NA	TRBV19	13	TRBJ1-5	TGTGCCAGTAGGGACAGGGAGCATCAGCCCCAGCATTTT	CASRDREHQPQHF
NA	NA	TRBV13	16	TRBJ2-1	TGTGCCAGCAGCTTACCCGAACTACTCCCCTACAATGAGCAGTTCTTC	CASSLPELLPYNEQFF
NA	NA	TRBV7-6	12	TRBJ2-1	TGTGCCAGCAGCTTAGTAGTCAATGAGCAGTTCTTC	CASSLVVNEQFF
NA	NA	TRBV27	14	TRBJ2-7	TGTGCCAGCAGTTTAGGCGGGCAGACCTACGAGCAGTACTTC	CASSLGGQTYEQYF
NA	NA	TRBV5-4	13	TRBJ2-3	TGTGCCAGCAGCTACCGGGGGAAAGATACGCAGTATTTT	CASSYRGKDTQYF
TRBD1	once	TRBV9	13	TRBJ2-3	TGTGCCAGCAGCAAAGGGGGCGGAGATACGCAGTATTTT	CASSKGGGDTQYF
TRBD1	NA	TRBV5-4	13	TRBJ2-3	TGTGCCAGCAGCTTGCAGGGGGCAGATACGCAGTATTTT	CASSLQGADTQYF
TRBD1	NA	TRBV4-1	13	TRBJ2-1	TGCGCCAGTTCACAGGGGCTGAATAATGAGCAGTTCTTC	CASSQGLNNEQFF
TRBD2	once	TRBV11-2	14	TRBJ2-5	TGTGCCAGCAGCTTATTAGCGGGAGGAGAGACCCAGTACTTC	CASSLLAGGETQYF
NA	NA	TRBV5-1	15	TRBJ2-1	TGCGCCAGCAGCCCTATTCGACAGACCTACAATGAGCAGTTCTTC	CASSPIRQTYNEQFF
NA	few	TRBV5-8	13	TRBJ1-1	TGTGCCAGCAGCTATGACAGGAACACTGAAGCTTTCTTT	CASSYDRNTEAFF
NA	NA	TRBV6-4	15	TRBJ2-3	TGTGCCAGCAGTGACAAAGCGGCCCCCGCAGATACGCAGTATTTT	CASSDKAAPADTQYF
TRBD1	NA	TRBV27	15	TRBJ1-2	TGTGCCAGCAGTTGGGGACAGGGCGCTAACTATGGCTACACCTTC	CASSWGQGANYGYTF
NA	NA	TRBV30	13	TRBJ2-2	TGTGCCTGGAGTAGAGGTGTAACCGGGGAGCTGTTTTTT	CAWSRGVTGELFF
TRBD1	NA	TRBV5-1	15	TRBJ2-7	TGCGCCAGCAGCTTGAGGGCAGGGGGCCCCTACGAGCAGTACTTC	CASSLRAGGPYEQYF
NA	NA	TRBV5-1	17	TRBJ2-3	TGCGCCAGCAGCCCGGGAACTAGCCGCCTACGCTCAGATACGCAGTATTTT	CASSPGTSRLRSDTQYF
NA	NA	TRBV27	14	TRBJ1-5	TGTGCCAGCAGTCCGGGACAAACGGTCCCGCCCCAGCATTTT	CASSPGQTVPPQHF
NA	NA	TRBV4-1	14	TRBJ2-7	TGCGCCAGCAGCCCGAGGACGGGGAGTAGGGAGCAGTACTTC	CASSPRTGSREQYF
NA	NA	TRBV27	16	TRBJ2-7	TGTGCCAGCAGTCCCAACAGGGACACTTTTCCCTACGAGCAGTACTTC	CASSPNRDTFPYEQYF
NA	NA	TRBV6-7	11	TRBJ1-5	TGTGCCAGTTATAGCAATCAGCCCCAGCATTTT	CASYSNQPQHF
NA	NA	TRBV2	15	TRBJ2-1	TGTGCCAGCAGTTTTACTCCTAGCTCCTACAATGAGCAGTTCTTC	CASSFTPSSYNEQFF
NA	NA	TRBV6-1	16	TRBJ2-5	TGTGCCAGCAGTGAATGGGACTTTAGTGGGCCGGAGACCCAGTACTTC	CASSEWDFSGPETQYF
NA	NA	TRBV5-4	15	TRBJ2-5	TGTGCCAGCAGCTTGGATTCGGCGGATCAAGAGACCCAGTACTTC	CASSLDSADQETQYF
NA	NA	TRBV6-5	15	TRBJ1-1	TGTGCCAGCAGTTACGGGGGAGGCCGGAACACTGAAGCTTTCTTT	CASSYGGGRNTEAFF
TRBD1	NA	TRBV30	13	TRBJ1-6	TGTGCCTGGAGGACAGGGGGCGATTCACCCCTCCACTTT	CAWRTGGDSPLHF